Below are 32 T cell receptor beta chains sequenced from a single sample in a study of regulatory T cells in long-lasting Graves disease. Time point given: newly diagnosed GD, antithyroid drugs for less than 3 months. RNA isolated from PBMCs was used to make the TCR library. Arm-PCR of CDR3 regions with iRepertoire HTBI primers generated TCR beta libraries. TCRdb re-called the multiplex PCR reads with MiXCR, one entry per CDR3 protein. There are roughly 510,000 distinct CDR3 sequences in the sample; 15% to 20% occur only once, and around 12% lies in the top ten. The same specimen was also included in a second study, on T cells in Graves' hyperthyroidism and ophthalmopathy.

The source material was peripheral blood mononuclear cells (PBMCs), sampled at new diagnosis, from a patient treated with antithyroid drugs. Receptors were obtained from a man between 18 and 35 years old with Graves disease.

The table lists this clonotype with many counts. J is TRBJ2-5 and V is TRBV12-3 or TRBV12-4; 7 nucleotides match TRBD1. The CDR3 spans 15 residues. The junction had 7 bases not matched to a gene; V was cut back by 5 bases and J by 1 base. CDR3 DNA sequence: TGTGCCAGCAGTCCAACACAGGGGCCCCAAGAGACCCAGTACTTC. This sequence encodes CASSPTQGPQETQYF.

This clonotype was recorded a few times. The V call is TRBV5-6, the J call TRBJ1-5, with TRBD1 matching 10 bases. Germline CDR1 and CDR2: SGHDT and YYEEEE. The CDR3 has 14 residues. Trimming cost V 3 bases and J 5 bases; bases outside gene matches: 2. The CDR3 sequence: CASSWGTGDQPQHF. The DNA for the CDR3 is TGTGCCAGCAGCTGGGGGACAGGGGATCAGCCCCAGCATTTT.

The table lists this clonotype with many counts. The chain couples TRBV27 to TRBJ2-1, with TRBD1 identical over 7 bases. Germline loops: CDR1 MNHEY, CDR2 SMNVEV (reference sequence). The CDR3 length is 15 residues. The V and J ends lost 0 bases and 8 bases, in that order; junction bases with no gene match: 7. CDR3: CASSLSPTGSDEQFF. CDR3 nucleotide sequence: TGTGCCAGCAGTTTATCTCCGACAGGGTCGGATGAGCAGTTCTTC.

This clonotype was detected ten times or more. The J gene is TRBJ1-1, the V gene TRBV14; D gene ambiguous. The V end lost 0 bases, the J end lost 1 base, and 12 bases lay between the germline ends. The CDR3 is 16 residues long. Germline values: CDR1 SGHDN, CDR2 FVKESK. This chain's CDR3 is CASSQESGVANTEAFF. The CDR3 DNA is TGTGCCAGCAGCCAAGAATCCGGGGTTGCGAACACTGAAGCTTTCTTT.

The sample holds many counts of this clonotype. This chain connects TRBV27 to TRBJ2-7, with D possibly matching TRBD2 (5 bases). Trimming removed 5 bases at V and 4 bases at J, with 15 bases between. Germline CDR1 MNHEY, CDR2 SMNVEV (reference sequence). The CDR3 sequence is 14 residues long. Here the CDR3 DNA reads TGTGCCAGCAGTCCCCTCCCCGGCGGGTACGAGCAGTACTTC. This sequence encodes CASSPLPGGYEQYF.

This clonotype has only a few counts. The V and J genes are TRBV10-3 and TRBJ1-2; no definite D call. This CDR3 comprises 13 residues. Germline V CDR1 and CDR2: ENHRY, SYGVKD. V shed 2 bases and J shed 3 bases, with 7 bases lying between them. The CDR3 protein is CAISEPPDYGYTF. CDR3 DNA sequence: TGTGCCATCAGTGAGCCGCCGGACTATGGCTACACCTTC.

This clonotype was observed a few times. The V call is TRBV20-1, the J call TRBJ1-6; TRBD1 might be the D (6 bases). Deletions cut 7 bases from V and 3 bases from J, with 16 bases between. The CDR3 extends over 15 amino acids. Germline V gene data show CDR1 as DFQATT and CDR2 as SNEGSKA (reference sequence). The CDR3: CSVGGVNLYNSPLHF. For the CDR3, the DNA is TGCAGTGTAGGGGGGGTGAATCTCTATAATTCACCCCTCCACTTT.

Remarks on this clonotype: A read error is possible here, since a much larger clone lies one base away. The V and J genes are TRBV6-5 and TRBJ2-3, with 10 bases identical to TRBD2. Germline CDR1 is MNHEY and CDR2 is SVGAGI. The CDR3 runs to 18 residues. CDR3 sequence: CASGYLSGRARNTDTQYF. CDR3 in DNA: TGTGCCAGCGGTTACTTAAGCGGGAGGGCACGGAACACAGATACGCAGTATTTT.

Only a few counts were recorded for this clonotype. V gene TRBV9 combines with J gene TRBJ2-5, with 7 bases lining up with TRBD2. Germline V gene data show CDR1 as SGDLS and CDR2 as YYNGEE. The CDR3 spans 15 residues. Trimming at V came to 1 base and at J to 5 bases, leaving 8 bases not matched to a gene. CDR3: CASSVTGLRRETQYF. The DNA of the CDR3 is TGTGCCAGCAGCGTAACGGGACTAAGGAGGGAGACCCAGTACTTC.

This clonotype was counted a few times. V is TRBV20-1 and J is TRBJ1-2; TRBD1 aligns across 9 bases. This CDR3 comprises 13 residues. V lost 6 bases, J lost 2 bases, and 4 bases stayed unmatched. Germline lookup yields CDR1 DFQATT and CDR2 SNEGSKA (reference sequence). Here the CDR3 reads CSADGQGNYGYTF. Here the CDR3 DNA reads TGCAGTGCCGATGGACAGGGGAACTATGGCTACACCTTC.

This clonotype occurred many times. This rearrangement joins TRBV28 to TRBJ2-1; TRBD1 matches at 10 bases. Germline CDR1 reads MDHEN; CDR2 reads SYDVKM. V lost 4 bases and J lost 3; bases outside the gene matches: 6. CDR3 length equals 16 residues. CDR3: CASSSVGDRGYNEQFF. CDR3 DNA: TGTGCCAGCAGTTCGGTGGGGGACAGGGGCTACAATGAGCAGTTCTTC.

This clonotype was counted ten times or more. The chain links TRBV29-1 to TRBJ1-5; D remains unclear. The length of the CDR3 is 13 residues. Germline V gene lookup returns CDR1 SQVTM and CDR2 ANQGSEA. Trimming shortened V by 6 bases and J by 2 bases, and 11 bases separated the two germline ends. This CDR3 is CSVSPPGNQPQHF. The CDR3 DNA sequence: TGCAGCGTAAGTCCCCCGGGCAATCAGCCCCAGCATTTT.

The sample holds many counts of this clonotype. V is TRBV27 and J is TRBJ1-1; possibly TRBD1 for D (6 bases). The CDR3 is made up of 12 amino acids. The germline V and J ends were trimmed by 8 bases and 5 bases, with 12 bases remaining between them. Germline V gene data show CDR1 as MNHEY and CDR2 as SMNVEV (reference sequence). CDR3 nucleotides: TGTGCCAGCTCACAGGGAGAGACTGAAGCTTTCTTT. Protein product: CASSQGETEAFF.

There are many counts of this clonotype. The CDR3 is CASSPRGATAGYEQYF. The CDR3 region has the DNA TGTGCCAGCAGCCCGCGGGGGGCGACGGCGGGCTACGAGCAGTACTTC. The V gene is TRBV11-2, the J gene TRBJ2-7; TRBD2 agrees at 8 bases. After removal of 5 bases from V and 3 bases from J, the junction contained 12 bases not matched to a gene. The V gene's germline CDR1 is SGHAT and CDR2 FQNNGV. CDR3 length: 16 amino acids.

In this sample, this clonotype turned up a few times. V and J are TRBV10-1 and TRBJ2-7; TRBD2 matches at 9 bases. CDR1 is WNHNN, CDR2 SYGVQD, per germline (reference sequence). The CDR3 is 14 amino acids. Trimming took 7 bases from V and 2 from J; bases not matched to a gene: 6. In DNA, the CDR3 is TGCGCCAGCATTGGACTAGCGAACACCTACGAGCAGTACTTC. Translating it yields CASIGLANTYEQYF.

There are a few counts of this clonotype. This chain uses TRBV3-1 with TRBJ2-1, with 10 bases that match TRBD2. CDR1 and CDR2 from the germline V gene are LGHDT and YNNKEL (reference sequence). The ends lost 0 bases at V and 7 bases at J; junction bases unmatched: 6. The CDR3 consists of 16 residues. The CDR3 bases are TGTGCCAGCAGCCAAGAAAGGCTAGCGGGAGAGAATGAGCAGTTCTTC. Translating gives CASSQERLAGENEQFF.

This clonotype was detected ten times or more. The chain uses TRBV2 and TRBJ2-7; D possibly corresponds to TRBD2 (6 bases). V dropped 8 bases and J dropped 2 bases, with 10 bases sitting between them. Germline V gene lookup returns CDR1 SNHLY and CDR2 FYNNEI. The length of the CDR3 is 12 residues. CDR3 residues: CASRERAYEQYF. The CDR3 DNA reads TGTGCCAGCCGGGAGCGAGCCTACGAGCAGTACTTC.

V is TRBV6-5 and J is TRBJ2-3; either TRBD1 or TRBD2 may fit D (5 bases each). Germline CDR1 reads MNHEY; CDR2 reads SVGAGI. CDR3 length: 13 residues. Trimming left V 2 bases short and J 6 bases short, with 9 bases between. DNA for the CDR3: TGTGCCAGCAGTTACGGGACCCGGGATACGCAGTATTTT. Protein: CASSYGTRDTQYF.

V usage is TRBV5-4 and J usage is TRBJ2-2; D might be TRBD2 (5 bases). This CDR3 has 16 amino acids. Trimming cost V 4 bases and J 5 bases, with 18 bases left between them. Per the germline V gene, CDR1 is SGHNT and CDR2 is YYREEE (reference sequence). CDR3 sequence (DNA): TGTGCCAGCAGCCCCTCGGAGGCGGGTGAGACCGGGGAGCTGTTTTTT. Amino acids: CASSPSEAGETGELFF.

The sample holds one count of this clonotype. Written as DNA, the CDR3 is TGTGCCATCAGCGCCTCCTCTGAGACCCAGTACTTC. This gives the protein CAISASSETQYF. The V gene is TRBV10-3, the J gene TRBJ2-5; D remains ambiguous. The CDR3 consists of 12 residues. Per germline, CDR1 ENHRY and CDR2 SYGVKD. Between the trimmed V and J ends, which lost 6 bases and 5 bases, there was a span of 10 bases.

The chain combines TRBV6-5 with TRBJ2-2, with D tentatively TRBD1 (5 bases). This CDR3 comprises 16 residues. CDR1 and CDR2 (germline): MNHEY, SVGAGI. V dropped 2 bases and J dropped 8 bases, with 18 bases sitting between them. The CDR3: CASSYTTGVKGGELFF. The CDR3 region has the DNA TGTGCCAGCAGTTACACCACAGGTGTGAAAGGGGGGGAGCTGTTTTTT.

There are many counts of this clonotype. The chain carries TRBV11-2 and TRBJ2-1; TRBD2 matches 10 bases. The CDR3 consists of 16 residues. With V trimmed by 0 bases and J by 3 bases, 2 bases remained unmatched. Germline-derived CDR1 and CDR2 are SGHAT and FQNNGV. The CDR3 DNA reads as TGTGCCAGCAGCTTAGAGGGGACTAGCGACTACAATGAGCAGTTCTTC. Amino acids: CASSLEGTSDYNEQFF.

Many counts were recorded for this clonotype. This chain joins TRBV6-5 and TRBJ1-2; D remains ambiguous. The germline gives CDR1 MNHEY, CDR2 SVGAGI. Trimming took 0 bases from V and 4 from J, leaving 9 bases between them. The CDR3 consists of 14 residues. Here the CDR3 DNA reads TGTGCCAGCAGTTACTCAAGGGATTTCTATGGCTACACCTTC. Amino acids: CASSYSRDFYGYTF.

This clonotype was counted only a few times. This chain joins TRBV15 and TRBJ1-5; D gene unclear. Germline lookup yields CDR1 LNHNV and CDR2 YYDKDF (reference sequence). CDR3 length: 15 amino acids. The germline V and J ends were trimmed by 0 bases and 8 bases, with 14 bases remaining between them. CDR3 sequence reads: CATSREGLRSEPQHF. Here the CDR3 DNA reads TGTGCCACCAGCAGAGAAGGGCTTCGGTCGGAGCCCCAGCATTTT.

The chain combines TRBV5-1 with TRBJ2-5, with D uncertain. The germline gives CDR1 SGHRS, CDR2 YFSETQ. The CDR3 is made up of 14 amino acids. V lost 0 bases and J 1 base, leaving 7 bases between the germline ends. The CDR3 protein is CASSLDYSQETQYF. The CDR3 nucleotides read TGCGCCAGCAGCTTGGATTACAGCCAAGAGACCCAGTACTTC.

The chain employs TRBV5-1 and TRBJ2-1; TRBD1 matches at 8 bases. The V segment lost 4 bases and the J segment 6 bases; nucleotides outside the gene matches: 18. The CDR3 totals 18 residues. Germline V CDR1 and CDR2: SGHRS, YFSETQ. Here the CDR3 reads CASSLGPTGGVGGNEQFF. The CDR3 DNA is TGCGCCAGCAGCCTGGGACCCACAGGGGGTGTCGGGGGCAATGAGCAGTTCTTC. Full variable domain (missing parts from reference TRBV5-1 and TRBJ2-1): KAGVTQTPRYLIKTRGQQVTLSCSPISGHRSVSWYQQTPGQGLQFLFEYFSETQRNKGNFPGRFSGRQFSNSRSEMNVSTLELGDSALYLCASSLGPTGGVGGNEQFFGPGTRLTVL.

This sequence joins TRBV4-1 and TRBJ2-3, with TRBD2 as a possible D gene (5 bases). Germline CDR1 reads MGHRA; CDR2 reads YSYEKL. This CDR3 region has 22 residues. With 4 bases removed from V and 4 bases from J, the gap between germline ends came to 36 bases. CDR3 coding DNA: TGCGCCAGCAGCCCAAGATCGCGGAGGATAAGCGGAGACCTTCCGGATGCAGATACGCAGTATTTT. Translating gives CASSPRSRRISGDLPDADTQYF.

This clonotype was recorded many times. J is TRBJ1-1 and V is TRBV20-1, with unresolved D. With 6 bases removed from V and 5 bases from J, the gap between germline ends came to 19 bases. CDR3 length: 14 residues. CDR1 is DFQATT and CDR2 is SNEGSKA in the germline V gene (reference sequence). The CDR3 DNA reads TGCAGTGCCCGCCCCCCAGGAGTAGGTACTGAAGCTTTCTTT. Its protein product is CSARPPGVGTEAFF.

The table lists this clonotype with a few counts. The gene calls are TRBV27 and TRBJ2-7, with a possible D match to TRBD2 (6 bases). Germline V gene sequence: CDR1 MNHEY, CDR2 SMNVEV (reference sequence). The CDR3 covers 16 residues. V was clipped by 7 bases and J by 6 bases, with 25 bases between them. Here the CDR3 reads CASTRGAGAGRLEQYF. The CDR3 region has the DNA TGTGCCAGCACTCGAGGGGCAGGAGCGGGCCGCCTCGAGCAGTACTTC.

This clonotype was seen repeatedly, ten times or more. V usage is TRBV2 and J usage is TRBJ1-2; TRBD1 aligns across 7 bases. With V trimmed by 5 bases and J by 4 bases, 10 bases remained unmatched. Germline assignment: CDR1 SNHLY and CDR2 FYNNEI. This CDR3 is 15 amino acids long. CDR3 DNA: TGTGCCAGCAGTCCGACAGGGAAGTTTGGCTATGGCTACACCTTC. Translation: CASSPTGKFGYGYTF. Using reference TRBV2 and TRBJ1-2 for the parts outside the CDR3, the full variable domain is EPEVTQTPSHQVTQMGQEVILRCVPISNHLYFYWYRQILGQKVEFLVSFYNNEISEKSEIFDDQFSVERPDGSNFTLKIRSTKLEDSAMYFCASSPTGKFGYGYTFGSGTRLTVV.

This clonotype was recorded many times. This chain links TRBV27 with TRBJ2-1, with TRBD2 identical over 14 bases. The DNA end is more similar to TRBJ2-5, so the J call may be wrong. The CDR3 length is 17 residues. The germline CDR1 and CDR2 sequences are MNHEY and SMNVEV (reference sequence). CDR3 nucleotides: TGTGCCAGCAGCCAAGGACTAGCGGGAGGTATCTCCGCGACCCAGTACTTC. Translated: CASSQGLAGGISATQYF.

The V call is TRBV27, the J call TRBJ2-6, with 12 bases aligning to TRBD1. This CDR3 has 16 residues. Germline V gene data show CDR1 as MNHEY and CDR2 as SMNVEV (reference sequence). Trimming took 6 bases from V and 3 from J; bases not matched to a gene: 3. The CDR3 DNA is TGTGCCAGCAGGGGGACAGGGGGCTTTGGGGCCAACGTCCTGACTTTC. This codes for CASRGTGGFGANVLTF.